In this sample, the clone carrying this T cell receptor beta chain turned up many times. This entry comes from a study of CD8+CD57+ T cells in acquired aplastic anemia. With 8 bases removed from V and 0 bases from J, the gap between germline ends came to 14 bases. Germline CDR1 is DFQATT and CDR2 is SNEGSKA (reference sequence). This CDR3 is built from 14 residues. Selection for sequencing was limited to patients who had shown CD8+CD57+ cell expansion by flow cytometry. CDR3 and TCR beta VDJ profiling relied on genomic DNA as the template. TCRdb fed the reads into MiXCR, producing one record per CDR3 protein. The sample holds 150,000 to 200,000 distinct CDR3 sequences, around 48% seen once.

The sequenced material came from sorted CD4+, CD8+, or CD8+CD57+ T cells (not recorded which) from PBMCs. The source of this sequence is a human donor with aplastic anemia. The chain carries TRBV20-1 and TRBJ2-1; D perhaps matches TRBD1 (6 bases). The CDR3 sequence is CSNLGGSSYNEQFF. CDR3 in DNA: TGCAGTAATTTAGGGGGAAGCTCCTACAATGAGCAGTTCTTC.